This T cell receptor (beta chain) was documented in a study of CD4 T cells in relation to SARS-CoV-2 and coronaviruses. Study-wide background: Two subjects were Hispanic; patients were roughly 8 males and a handful of females.

V was trimmed by 2 bases and J by 7 bases, leaving 11 bases between them. Germline-derived CDR1 and CDR2 are WSHSY and SAAADI. The CDR3 extends over 13 amino acids. In the case of this clone: Its antigen is unidentified.

Assay: immunoSEQ multiplex PCR; the TCRdb copy retains only in-frame clones and omits some. The sample comprises under 13,000 clones, over 70% of which are singletons, and over 2% rests with the top ten. Regarding the study as a whole: The assay detects memory recall responses, not culture-primed primary responses.

The sequencing input was naive CD4+ T cells from PBMCs. Subset given: naive CD4+ T cells isolated by negative enrichment. This TCR came from an adult with COVID-19. V is TRBV10-2 and J is TRBJ1-2; D ambiguous. The CDR3 nucleotides read TGCGCCAGCAGTGAGGTCTGGGTGGGTGGCTACACCTTC. Protein sequence: CASSEVWVGGYTF.